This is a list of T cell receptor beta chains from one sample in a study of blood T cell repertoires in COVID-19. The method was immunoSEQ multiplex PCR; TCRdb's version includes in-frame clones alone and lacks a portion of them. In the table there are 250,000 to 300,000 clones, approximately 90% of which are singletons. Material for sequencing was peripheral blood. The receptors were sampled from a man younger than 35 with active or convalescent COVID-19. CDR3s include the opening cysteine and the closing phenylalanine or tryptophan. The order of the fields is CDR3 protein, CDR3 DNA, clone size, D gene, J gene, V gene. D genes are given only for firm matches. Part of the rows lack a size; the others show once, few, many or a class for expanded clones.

CDR3aa: CASSDRGYEQYF
CDR3nt: TGCGCCAGCAGTGACAGGGGCTACGAGCAGTACTTC
abundance: .
d_gene: .
j_gene: TRBJ2-7
v_gene: TRBV10-1

CDR3aa: CASSQGLSYGYTF
CDR3nt: TGTGCCAGCAGTCAGGGGCTATCCTATGGCTACACCTTC
abundance: .
d_gene: .
j_gene: TRBJ1-2
v_gene: TRBV19

CDR3aa: CASSPPAAGIETQYF
CDR3nt: TGTGCCAGCAGCCCCCCGGCAGCGGGGATCGAGACCCAGTACTTC
abundance: .
d_gene: TRBD2
j_gene: TRBJ2-5
v_gene: TRBV11-3

CDR3aa: CASQGQEGRNEQFF
CDR3nt: TGTGCCAGCCAAGGTCAGGAGGGCCGCAATGAGCAGTTCTTC
abundance: few
d_gene: .
j_gene: TRBJ2-1
v_gene: TRBV11-2

CDR3aa: CASRAPGMYSNQPQHF
CDR3nt: TGTGCCAGCAGGGCGCCAGGGATGTATAGCAATCAGCCCCAGCATTTT
abundance: .
d_gene: .
j_gene: TRBJ1-5
v_gene: TRBV28

CDR3aa: CASSGSTGSTEAFF
CDR3nt: TGCGCCAGCAGTGGATCGACAGGGTCCACTGAAGCTTTCTTT
abundance: .
d_gene: TRBD1
j_gene: TRBJ1-1
v_gene: TRBV10-2

CDR3aa: CASCPRGSGANVLTF
CDR3nt: TGTGCCAGTTGCCCTAGAGGCTCTGGGGCCAACGTCCTGACTTTC
abundance: .
d_gene: .
j_gene: TRBJ2-6
v_gene: TRBV19

CDR3aa: CASSEVAGTYEQFF
CDR3nt: TGTGCCAGCAGTGAGGTAGCGGGAACCTATGAGCAGTTCTTC
abundance: .
d_gene: TRBD2
j_gene: TRBJ2-1
v_gene: TRBV6-2/TRBV6-3

CDR3aa: CASSRGTENTEAFF
CDR3nt: TGTGCCAGCAGCCGCGGGACGGAGAACACTGAAGCTTTCTTT
abundance: .
d_gene: .
j_gene: TRBJ1-1
v_gene: TRBV3-1/TRBV3-2

CDR3aa: CATYRVNYTF
CDR3nt: TGTGCCACCTACAGGGTGAACTACACCTTC
abundance: .
d_gene: .
j_gene: TRBJ1-2
v_gene: TRBV6-5